A selection of T cell receptor beta chains follows, all from one sample in a study of control samples from healthy donors and cancer patients. The data were produced by immunoSEQ multiplex PCR, yet TCRdb's version contains in-frame clones alone and is incomplete. The repertoire has about 28,000 clones, roughly 85% of them found once; the top ten carry approximately 22%. Sequenced sample: PBMCs. The receptors shown here come from a man in his 60s with head and neck cancer. The CDR3 runs from the conserved cysteine through the conserved F or W. The order of the fields is CDR3 protein, CDR3 DNA, CDR3 length, clone size, J gene, V gene, D gene. The D gene is left open where the match is weak. Size is omitted from some rows. Given values are once, few, many or a class for expanded clones.

CDR3: CASAGTRTYEQYF
DNA: TGTGCCAGTGCCGGGACGCGCACCTACGAGCAGTACTTC
length: 13
size: .
J: TRBJ2-7
V: TRBV27
D: .

CDR3: CAIARGLDEQYF
DNA: TGTGCCATCGCCAGGGGTCTAGACGAGCAGTACTTC
length: 12
size: once
J: TRBJ2-7
V: TRBV10-3
D: .

CDR3: CASSSGGGYTF
DNA: TGTGCCAGCAGCTCGGGAGGTGGCTACACCTTC
length: 11
size: .
J: TRBJ1-2
V: TRBV7-3
D: .

CDR3: CASSQEWASAYNEQFF
DNA: TGCGCCAGCAGCCAAGAGTGGGCTAGCGCTTACAATGAGCAGTTCTTC
length: 16
size: .
J: TRBJ2-1
V: TRBV4-3
D: .

CDR3: CASSLGGRGQETQYF
DNA: TGTGCCAGCAGCTTAGGCGGGAGGGGGCAAGAGACCCAGTACTTC
length: 15
size: .
J: TRBJ2-5
V: TRBV13
D: TRBD2

CDR3: CASSFTDRANTEAFF
DNA: TGTGCCAGCAGCTTCACGGACAGGGCTAACACTGAAGCTTTCTTT
length: 15
size: .
J: TRBJ1-1
V: TRBV9
D: TRBD1

CDR3: CASSRQRTGGNTIYF
DNA: TGTGCCAGCAGCCGGCAACGGACAGGGGGAAACACCATATATTTT
length: 15
size: .
J: TRBJ1-3
V: TRBV5-6
D: TRBD1

CDR3: CASRQTGTSGANVLTF
DNA: TGTGCCAGCAGGCAGACAGGGACCTCTGGGGCCAACGTCCTGACTTTC
length: 16
size: few
J: TRBJ2-6
V: TRBV7-9
D: TRBD1

CDR3: CASSQGFGRANIQYF
DNA: TGCGCCAGCAGCCAAGGGTTCGGCAGGGCGAACATTCAGTACTTC
length: 15
size: .
J: TRBJ2-4
V: TRBV4-1
D: .

CDR3: CASSKGSGSYNEQFF
DNA: TGTGCCAGCAGCAAAGGAAGCGGATCCTACAATGAGCAGTTCTTC
length: 15
size: .
J: TRBJ2-1
V: TRBV21-1
D: .

CDR3: CAMGPGQNEKLFF
DNA: TGTGCCATGGGACCGGGACAGAATGAAAAACTGTTTTTT
length: 13
size: few
J: TRBJ1-4
V: TRBV2
D: TRBD1

CDR3: CGGSGGQMTFF
DNA: TGCGGAGGATCAGGGGGCCAGATGACTTTCTTT
length: 11
size: .
J: TRBJ1-1
V: TRBV20-1
D: TRBD1

CDR3: CASRRVRETQYF
DNA: TGTGCCAGCCGGAGGGTTCGAGAGACCCAGTACTTC
length: 12
size: .
J: TRBJ2-5
V: TRBV6-5
D: .

CDR3: CASSDPGTGDNQPQHF
DNA: TGTGCCAGCAGTGACCCAGGGACAGGAGATAATCAGCCCCAGCATTTT
length: 16
size: .
J: TRBJ1-5
V: TRBV25-1
D: TRBD1

CDR3: CASSFRQGDTQYF
DNA: TGTGCCAGCAGCTTCCGCCAGGGAGATACGCAGTATTTT
length: 13
size: .
J: TRBJ2-3
V: TRBV7-2
D: .

CDR3: CASSRDWSSGNTIYF
DNA: TGTGCCAGCAGCCGCGACTGGAGCTCTGGAAACACCATATATTTT
length: 15
size: few
J: TRBJ1-3
V: TRBV28
D: .

CDR3: CATSGPSTNEKLFF
DNA: TGTGCCACCAGTGGGCCATCAACTAATGAAAAACTGTTTTTT
length: 14
size: .
J: TRBJ1-4
V: TRBV24-1
D: .

CDR3: CASSSGAGNTIYF
DNA: TGTGCCAGCAGTTCAGGGGCCGGAAACACCATATATTTT
length: 13
size: .
J: TRBJ1-3
V: TRBV6-2/TRBV6-3
D: .

CDR3: CAWGGAIQRELFF
DNA: TGTGCCTGGGGAGGGGCTATTCAGAGGGAGCTGTTTTTT
length: 13
size: .
J: TRBJ2-2
V: TRBV30
D: .

CDR3: CASSLYFRDRGGYTF
DNA: TGTGCCAGCAGCTTATACTTCAGGGACAGGGGTGGCTACACCTTC
length: 15
size: .
J: TRBJ1-2
V: TRBV7-9
D: TRBD1

CDR3: CASSGRYDTQYF
DNA: TGTGCCAGCAGTGGTAGATATGATACGCAGTATTTT
length: 12
size: .
J: TRBJ2-3
V: TRBV2
D: .

CDR3: CASSGGQGYDNEQFF
DNA: TGTGCCAGCTCGGGGGGACAGGGGTACGACAATGAGCAGTTCTTC
length: 15
size: .
J: TRBJ2-1
V: TRBV18
D: TRBD1

CDR3: CSVLPAGVETQYF
DNA: TGCAGCGTTCTTCCTGCGGGAGTGGAGACCCAGTACTTC
length: 13
size: .
J: TRBJ2-5
V: TRBV29-1
D: TRBD2